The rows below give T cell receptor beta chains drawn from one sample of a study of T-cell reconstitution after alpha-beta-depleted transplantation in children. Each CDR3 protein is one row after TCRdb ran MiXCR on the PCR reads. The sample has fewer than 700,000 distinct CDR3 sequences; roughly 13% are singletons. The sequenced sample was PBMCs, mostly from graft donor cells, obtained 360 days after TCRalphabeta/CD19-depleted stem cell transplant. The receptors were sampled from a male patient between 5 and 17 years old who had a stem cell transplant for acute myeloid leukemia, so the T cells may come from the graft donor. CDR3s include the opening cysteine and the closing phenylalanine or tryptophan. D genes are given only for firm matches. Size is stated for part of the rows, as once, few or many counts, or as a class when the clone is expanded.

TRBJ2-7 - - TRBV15 TGTGCCACCAGCAGAGATGTAAGGCTCTTTGAGCAGTACTTC CATSRDVRLFEQYF
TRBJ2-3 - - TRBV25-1 TGTGCCAGCAGTGAATCCCGCAGGGGGAGGACAGATACGCAGTATTTT CASSESRRGRTDTQYF
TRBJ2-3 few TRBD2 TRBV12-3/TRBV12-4 TGTGCCAGCAGTTTCGGGGGGATCCTCACAGATACGCAGTATTTT CASSFGGILTDTQYF
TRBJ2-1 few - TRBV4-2 TGTGCCAGCAGCCCAATACGAGGGCTAGTGGAGTACAATGAGCAGTTCTTC CASSPIRGLVEYNEQFF
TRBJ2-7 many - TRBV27 TGTGCCAGCACCCCGGACAGTTTCTCCTACGAGCAGTACTTC CASTPDSFSYEQYF
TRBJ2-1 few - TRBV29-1 TGCAGCGCCCTAAGTGGGGGGGCGCCAGGTGCTGAGCAGTTCTTC CSALSGGAPGAEQFF
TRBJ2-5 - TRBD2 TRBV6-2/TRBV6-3 TGTGCCAGCAGACCGAATTTAGGTCCTGGACTAGCGGGAGGGCCGCAAGAGACCCAGTACTTC CASRPNLGPGLAGGPQETQYF
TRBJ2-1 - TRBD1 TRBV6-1 TGTGCCAGCCATAAAGACGTGACAGGGGCATACAATGAGCAGTTCTTC CASHKDVTGAYNEQFF
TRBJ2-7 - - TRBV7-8 TGTGCCAGCAGTGCAGAACGTCCCGAGCAGTACTTC CASSAERPEQYF
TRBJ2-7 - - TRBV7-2 TGTGCCAGCAGCCGACTTCTAGCTGGGGCCCAGGAGCAGTACTTC CASSRLLAGAQEQYF
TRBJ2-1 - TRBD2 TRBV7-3 TGTGCCAGCAGCTCCCCGGGGCTAGCGGGAAGGAATGAGCAGTTCTTC CASSSPGLAGRNEQFF
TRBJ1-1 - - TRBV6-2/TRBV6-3 TGTGCCAGCAGCCGCGGGACATTGAACACTGAAGCTTTCTTT CASSRGTLNTEAFF
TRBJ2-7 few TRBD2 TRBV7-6 TGTGCCAGCAGCTTAGACCCAGGAGCGGGAGGGAACGAGCAGTACTTC CASSLDPGAGGNEQYF
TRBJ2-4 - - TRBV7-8 TGTGCCAGCAGCTTAGCTGGGGTTCCCTACAAAAACATTCAGTACTTC CASSLAGVPYKNIQYF
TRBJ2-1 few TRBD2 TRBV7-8 TGTGCCAGCAGCTTACGCGGGACTAGCGCCAGCTCCTACAATGAGCAGTTCTTC CASSLRGTSASSYNEQFF
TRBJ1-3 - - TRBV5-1 TGCGCCAGCAGCTTGCCCGGACGGACGACTGGAAACACCATATATTTT CASSLPGRTTGNTIYF
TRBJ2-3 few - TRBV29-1 TGCAGCGTCCTTCTGGGGGGACTGGATACGCAGTATTTT CSVLLGGLDTQYF